These T cell receptor beta chains were read from a single sample in a study of CD8 T cells in ankylosing spondylitis. TCRdb reanalysed the 5' RACE reads using MiXCR and keeps one entry per CDR3 protein. This table has 30,000 to 40,000 distinct CDR3 sequences, about 7% appearing once. The specimen sequenced was blood, either unsorted or a sorted T cell fraction (not recorded which). These receptors were taken from a male donor with ankylosing spondylitis or in good health (not recorded which). Each CDR3 is given with its conserved first and last residue. Each record gives: CDR3 protein, CDR3 DNA, J gene, clone size, D gene, V gene. A D gene is named only where the DNA matches it firmly. The size field is filled for only some rows; it gives once, few, many or a size class.

CCAMGGGSVFVGYTF,TGCTGTGCTATGGGCGGGGGGTCCGTCTTTGTTGGCTACACCTTC,TRBJ1-2,many,.,TRBV20-1
CSARVGSGSYNEQFF,TGCAGTGCTAGAGTGGGTAGCGGCTCCTACAATGAGCAGTTCTTC,TRBJ2-1,many,.,TRBV20-1
CSVKPDRPNTEAFF,TGCAGCGTAAAACCGGACAGACCGAACACTGAAGCTTTCTTT,TRBJ1-1,many,.,TRBV29-1
CASSYAENIQYF,TGTGCCAGCAGTTACGCAGAAAACATTCAGTACTTC,TRBJ2-4,many,.,TRBV6-2/TRBV6-3
CASAPGLAGGFQTETQYF,TGTGCCAGCGCGCCGGGACTAGCGGGAGGTTTCCAAACGGAGACCCAGTACTTC,TRBJ2-5,.,TRBD2,TRBV12-3/TRBV12-4
CSAGRQAKNIQYF,TGCAGTGCTGGAAGACAGGCCAAAAACATTCAGTACTTC,TRBJ2-4,many,.,TRBV20-1
CSARDIGMRELETQYF,TGCAGTGCTAGAGATATTGGGATGCGGGAGTTAGAGACCCAGTACTTC,TRBJ2-5,many,TRBD2,TRBV20-1
CASSESSWNTGELFF,TGTGCCAGCAGTGAGTCTAGCTGGAACACCGGGGAGCTGTTTTTT,TRBJ2-2,many,.,TRBV6-1
CARAGSQRMDEQYF,TGTGCCCGGGCAGGATCTCAAAGGATGGACGAGCAGTACTTC,TRBJ2-7,few,.,TRBV12-3/TRBV12-4
CASSLSPADTQYF,TGTGCCAGCAGCTTATCCCCAGCAGATACGCAGTATTTT,TRBJ2-3,many,.,TRBV11-2
CASSRDGRGYTF,TGTGCCAGCAGCCGTGACGGCCGGGGCTACACCTTC,TRBJ1-2,few,.,TRBV5-4
CSVEREAGSQQYF,TGCAGCGTTGAAAGGGAGGCAGGGTCTCAGCAGTACTTC,TRBJ2-7,medium-sized,.,TRBV29-1
CSAGQGGTDTQYF,TGCAGCGCTGGACAGGGGGGGACAGATACGCAGTATTTT,TRBJ2-3,many,TRBD1,TRBV29-1
CASSGMAEAFF,TGTGCCAGCAGTGGTATGGCTGAAGCTTTCTTT,TRBJ1-1,medium-sized,.,TRBV6-1
CASRCWDRERKTQYF,TGTGCTAGCAGATGTTGGGACAGGGAGAGGAAGACCCAGTACTTC,TRBJ2-5,.,TRBD1,TRBV7-7
CASSLAVGGNYGYTF,TGTGCCAGCAGCTTAGCGGTTGGGGGAAACTATGGCTACACCTTC,TRBJ1-2,many,.,TRBV7-6
CASSRSANTGELFF,TGCGCCAGCAGCCGGTCGGCGAACACCGGGGAGCTGTTTTTT,TRBJ2-2,many,.,TRBV4-1
CSAPDGLAGDSGELFF,TGCAGTGCCCCGGACGGACTAGCGGGAGATAGCGGGGAGCTGTTTTTT,TRBJ2-2,many,TRBD2,TRBV20-1
CSVLEGAGGNEQFF,TGCAGCGTTCTCGAGGGGGCGGGGGGCAATGAGCAGTTCTTC,TRBJ2-1,many,.,TRBV29-1
CASSVLLTVVSNQPQHF,TGTGCCAGCAGTGTTTTACTGACGGTCGTTAGCAATCAGCCCCAGCATTTT,TRBJ1-5,.,.,TRBV12-3/TRBV12-4
CASSSSRILNQPQHF,TGTGCCAGCAGTTCATCGCGGATCCTCAATCAGCCCCAGCATTTT,TRBJ1-5,many,.,TRBV28
CASSQVAFTDTQYF,TGTGCCAGCAGCCAAGTTGCCTTCACAGATACGCAGTATTTT,TRBJ2-3,many,.,TRBV3-1
CASSLLKFGTGETQYF,TGTGCCAGCAGCTTGCTAAAATTTGGGACAGGAGAGACCCAGTACTTC,TRBJ2-5,few,TRBD1,TRBV5-6
CASSFDPGRRDEQYF,TGTGCCAGCAGTTTTGATCCCGGACGCCGGGACGAGCAGTACTTC,TRBJ2-7,many,.,TRBV28
CASSPDNPSSYNEQFF,TGTGCCAGCAGCCCGGACAACCCGAGCTCCTACAATGAGCAGTTCTTC,TRBJ2-1,medium-sized,.,TRBV3-1
CASSEQPGQNNSPLHF,TGTGCCAGCAGCGAGCAACCAGGACAGAATAATTCACCCCTCCACTTT,TRBJ1-6,many,.,TRBV9
CSARYGQPYSYNSPLHF,TGCAGTGCTAGATATGGACAGCCCTACTCCTATAATTCACCCCTCCACTTT,TRBJ1-6,many,.,TRBV20-1
CAAGTGEQYF,TGTGCCGCGGGGACAGGGGAGCAGTACTTC,TRBJ2-7,many,TRBD1,TRBV10-3
CASSLTAGYNEQFF,TGCGCCAGCAGCTTGACAGCAGGGTACAATGAGCAGTTCTTC,TRBJ2-1,medium-sized,.,TRBV5-1
CASGTSHTGELFF,TGTGCCAGCGGGACCTCTCACACCGGGGAGCTGTTTTTT,TRBJ2-2,many,.,TRBV7-3
CASSPSGGSNTGELFF,TGTGCCAGCTCCCCCTCGGGGGGTTCGAACACCGGGGAGCTGTTTTTT,TRBJ2-2,many,TRBD2,TRBV18
CATSDFGPGRTGELFF,.,TRBJ2-2,.,.,TRBV24-1
CASSRGNEQFF,TGTGCCAGCTCTAGGGGGAATGAGCAGTTCTTC,TRBJ2-1,few,.,TRBV28
CSARSGVNNEQFF,TGCAGTGCTAGATCGGGAGTCAACAATGAGCAGTTCTTC,TRBJ2-1,many,.,TRBV20-1
CSVEGGSDPPQHF,TGCAGCGTTGAAGGGGGGTCGGATCCGCCCCAGCATTTT,TRBJ1-5,.,.,TRBV29-1
CASSWSGTSYNEQFF,TGCGCCAGCAGCTGGAGCGGCACCTCCTACAATGAGCAGTTCTTC,TRBJ2-1,many,.,TRBV5-1
CASSPLEMDSRGSETQYF,TGTGCCAGCAGCCCCCTTGAAATGGACTCTCGGGGGTCGGAGACCCAGTACTTC,TRBJ2-5,many,.,TRBV9
CASSWPGSNQPQHF,TGTGCCAGCAGCTGGCCGGGCAGCAATCAGCCCCAGCATTTT,TRBJ1-5,many,.,TRBV28
CASSYIVGYNEQFF,TGTGCCAGCAGCTACATCGTGGGTTACAATGAGCAGTTCTTC,TRBJ2-1,.,.,TRBV11-2
CASSAGQYQETQYF,TGCGCCAGCAGCGCGGGACAGTATCAAGAGACCCAGTACTTC,TRBJ2-5,few,.,TRBV5-1
CASSKGDVEANEKLFF,TGTGCCAGCAGCAAAGGAGATGTTGAGGCTAATGAAAAACTGTTTTTT,TRBJ1-4,many,.,TRBV4-2
CASSYSRGRAGETQYF,TGTGCCAGCAGTTACTCGCGCGGGAGGGCCGGAGAGACCCAGTACTTC,TRBJ2-5,many,TRBD2,TRBV6-5
CSASAPGLAGRSYNEQFF,TGCAGTGCCTCTGCTCCGGGACTAGCGGGACGCTCCTACAATGAGCAGTTCTTC,TRBJ2-1,many,TRBD2,TRBV20-1
CSAWTGGYNEQFF,TGCAGTGCCTGGACAGGGGGGTACAATGAGCAGTTCTTC,TRBJ2-1,many,TRBD1,TRBV20-1
CATSRDIEGYYGYTF,TGTGCCACCAGCAGAGATATCGAGGGGTACTATGGCTACACCTTC,TRBJ1-2,many,.,TRBV15
CASSLLDSYEQYF,TGTGCCAGCTCACTCCTGGACTCCTACGAGCAGTACTTC,TRBJ2-7,many,.,TRBV18
CSARGGSAYNSPLHF,TGCAGTGCTAGGGGTGGGAGCGCCTATAATTCACCCCTCCACTTT,TRBJ1-6,many,.,TRBV20-1
CASSPPVGDEQYF,TGTGCCAGCTCACCACCAGTAGGGGACGAGCAGTACTTC,TRBJ2-7,many,.,TRBV18
CATSRDRSSYEQYF,TGTGCCACCAGCAGAGATCGTAGCAGCTACGAGCAGTACTTC,TRBJ2-7,many,.,TRBV15
CASSEGEWDKNIQYF,TGTGCCAGCAGTGAGGGGGAGTGGGACAAAAACATTCAGTACTTC,TRBJ2-4,many,.,TRBV25-1
CAISEFGNYGYTF,TGTGCCATCAGTGAATTCGGGAACTATGGCTACACCTTC,TRBJ1-2,many,.,TRBV10-3
CASSHGTDYEQYF,TGCGCCAGCAGCCATGGGACTGACTACGAGCAGTACTTC,TRBJ2-7,many,.,TRBV5-1
CSVNGGRETQYF,TGCAGCGTTAACGGGGGTAGGGAGACCCAGTACTTC,TRBJ2-5,many,.,TRBV29-1
CATRSDRGRIEAFF,TGTGCCACCAGATCGGACAGGGGGCGCATTGAAGCTTTCTTT,TRBJ1-1,many,TRBD1,TRBV15
CASSPQTGSGEQYF,TGTGCCAGCAGCCCCCAAACAGGGTCCGGCGAGCAGTACTTC,TRBJ2-7,many,.,TRBV7-2
CASGLDGQETQYF,TGTGCTAGTGGTTTGGACGGCCAAGAGACCCAGTACTTC,TRBJ2-5,.,.,TRBV12-5
CASSPLWGQFF,TGTGCCAGCAGTCCCTTATGGGGGCAGTTCTTC,TRBJ2-1,many,.,TRBV2
CASSPDRVSQETQYF,TGCGCCAGCAGCCCGGACAGAGTATCACAAGAGACCCAGTACTTC,TRBJ2-5,few,.,TRBV5-1